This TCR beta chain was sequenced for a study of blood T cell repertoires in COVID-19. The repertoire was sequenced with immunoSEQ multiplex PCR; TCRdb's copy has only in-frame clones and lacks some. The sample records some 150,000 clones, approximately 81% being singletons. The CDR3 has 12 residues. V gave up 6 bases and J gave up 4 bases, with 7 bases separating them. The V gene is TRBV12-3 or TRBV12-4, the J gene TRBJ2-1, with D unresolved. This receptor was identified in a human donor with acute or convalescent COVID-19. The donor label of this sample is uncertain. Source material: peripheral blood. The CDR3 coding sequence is TGTGCCAGCAGAGACGGGTACAATGAGCAGTTCTTC. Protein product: CASRDGYNEQFF.